This T cell receptor beta chain comes out of a study of shared clonotypes between healthy human individuals (dated by TCRdb to 2019 to 2021). About the full investigation: The cohort included a few men and a couple of women between 18 and 49 years of age. To estimate repertoire size and how much clonotypes are shared between individuals, the study performed deep sequencing of blood TCR repertoires from a handful of healthy adults. To increase sequencing depth and limit assay-specific biases, TCR repertoire library preparation and sequencing were carried out by different laboratories using diverse techniques. Each donor's leukapheresis produced roughly between roughly 0.94 and 9.5 billion PBMCs. General findings and caveats noted by the study authors: Only blood was sampled, and tissue TCR repertoires likely differ from those in blood. The genetic and exposure-history diversity represented was limited by the small number of donors. Pairwise subsampling led to the expectation that sequencing depth would affect the degree of clonotype sharing among donors.

Using the deep immunoSEQ assay, TCR CDR3 regions were amplified from genomic DNA by multiplex PCR. For each cell subset, the extracted genomic DNA was distributed evenly across all wells of several immunoSEQ 96-well plates, and each plate served as one replicate. For unsorted PBMC, around 300 ng of genomic DNA, equivalent to about 30,000 T cell genomes, went into each replicate PCR. Ten immunoSEQ deep assay plates were used to sequence unsorted PBMC genomic DNA. Purified libraries were measured with a Qubit 3.0 fluorometer, size-checked on a Bioanalyzer 2100, and measured again with the KAPA Library Quantification kit. A separate single-read 150-cycle Illumina NextSeq 550 flow cell was used to sequence each immunoSEQ 96-well plate. As for the authors' bioinformatics: Because only junctional sequences without quality scores were contained in the immunoSEQ output, filtering matching that applied to full-length reads could not be performed. To assign V/J genes and CDR3, sequences were annotated using PyIR, a Python wrapper for IgBLAST v1.9, with IMGT germline references. Reads with weak V/J assignments (E-value above 1e-6), missing CDR3, stop codons, out-of-frame junctions, or ambiguous translated residues were removed. V3J clonotypes were defined as sequences sharing the same inferred V gene, J gene, and CDR3 amino acid sequence. Percentage overlap between repertoires was calculated by dividing the number of shared unique clonotypes by the size of the smaller repertoire. Three approaches were used to assess repertoire richness: RTK rarefaction, the Chao1 estimator, and Recon v2.1 estimates of unobserved clonotypes. TCRdb's version of the immuneACCESS table is confined to in-frame rearrangements and falls short of the full clone set. An unresolved V gene accounts for under half of the shortfall where checked; the remainder is of unknown origin. The D gene and trimming were derived from the DNA, and the V and J assignments and clone size from that table. The sample table contains roughly 500,000 clones; only one count was recorded for around 73% of them. Around 12% of the sample is in the top ten clones.

Donors were healthy HIV-negative adults with no recently reported acute infections or vaccinations. Every donor was a Caucasian adult living in Nashville, Tennessee, USA. In the unsorted samples, roughly 90 million PBMCs were counted, and genomic DNA was extracted using the QIAamp DNA Blood Mini kit. Blood was obtained by leukapheresis, after which PBMCs were separated by Ficoll-Histopaque density gradient centrifugation and cryopreserved in liquid nitrogen vapor phase. On this clone: No cognate antigen has been identified for it. No clone much larger than this one lies a single base away; base qualities are absent.

From the cysteine through the phenylalanine, the CDR3 covers 15 amino acids. Only the CDR3 DNA stays, 45 bases, in frame from base 1. The germline V gene yields MDHEN for CDR1 and SYDVKM for CDR2. Trimming takes 5 bases from V and 1 base from J, and the germline ends sit 12 bases apart. Sequences were obtained from PBMCs. This sequence was found in a woman aged 40 to 49 in good health. Some clones in this sample may be carry-over from other donors' samples. This chain is built from TRBV28 and TRBJ1-5; TRBD1 is a possible D gene, resting on 5 matching bases. The DNA sequence follows: TGTGCCAGCAGTCCACTCGGGGGGAGCAATCAGCCCCAGCATTTT. This translates into CASSPLGGSNQPQHF.